These 13 T cell receptor beta chains were all obtained from the same sample, sequenced in a study of PD-1 blockade in classical Hodgkin lymphoma. Libraries were prepared by immunoSEQ multiplex PCR; TCRdb keeps only in-frame clonotypes and omits some of them. The data contain roughly 18,000 clones, about three quarters of them singletons. Specified time point: cycle 4 day 1 (C4D1), after 5 to 7 weeks of nivolumab. All patients relapsed after autologous stem cell transplantation, and brentuximab vedotin exposure varied. Using magnetic negative selection, the CD4+ T cells were separated out of thawed PBMCs. The specimen comprised CD4+ T cells from blood, sampled before the fourth cycle of nivolumab. Source of these receptors: a human donor with classical Hodgkin lymphoma.

This clone appeared once. The CDR3 sequence is CASSPPGLLHYTF. The DNA of the CDR3 is TGCGCCAGCAGCCCTCCGGGTCTCTTGCACTACACCTTC. The chain couples TRBV4-1 to TRBJ1-2, with unresolved D. The CDR3 has 13 amino acids. Trimming removed 4 bases at V and 10 bases at J, with 16 bases between. Germline CDR1 reads MGHRA; CDR2 reads YSYEKL.

The sample holds one count of this clone. V usage is TRBV5-1 and J usage is TRBJ1-1, with D perhaps TRBD1 (6 bases). The CDR3 loop spans 16 amino acids. CDR1 and CDR2 (germline): SGHRS, YFSETQ. With 0 bases removed from V and 1 base from J, the gap between germline ends came to 13 bases. This CDR3 is CASSLGPGVPNTEAFF. CDR3 DNA: TGCGCCAGCAGCTTGGGTCCAGGGGTCCCGAACACTGAAGCTTTCTTT.

The rearrangement joins TRBV9 to TRBJ2-3, with TRBD2 matching 8 bases. Per the germline V gene, CDR1 is SGDLS and CDR2 is YYNGEE. Trimming cost V 5 bases and J 2 bases; bases outside gene matches: 10. CDR3 length: 16 amino acids. CDR3 amino acids: CASSRSGTSITDTQYF. DNA for the CDR3: TGTGCCAGCAGTCGTAGCGGGACTTCTATCACAGATACGCAGTATTTT. Using reference TRBV9 and TRBJ2-3 for the parts outside the CDR3, the full variable domain is DSGVTQTPKHLITATGQRVTLRCSPRSGDLSVYWYQQSLDQGLQFLIQYYNGEERAKGNILERFSAQQFPDLHSELNLSSLELGDSALYFCASSRSGTSITDTQYFGPGTRLTVL.

The gene calls are TRBV6-5 and TRBJ2-1, with TRBD1 identical over 7 bases. The CDR3 runs to 15 residues. Germline V lookup: CDR1 MNHEY, CDR2 SVGAGI. V was clipped by 5 bases and J by 4 bases; unmatched bases: 8. CDR3 sequence (DNA): TGTGCCAGCAGTGTATCGGGACAGTATTACAATGAGCAGTTCTTC. It is translated as CASSVSGQYYNEQFF.

This clone was seen a handful of times. The chain carries TRBV28 and TRBJ2-7; D tentatively fits TRBD1 or TRBD2 (5 bases each). Trimming stripped 7 bases from V and 3 bases from J, with 19 bases between. This CDR3 comprises 15 residues. The germline V gene has CDR1 MDHEN and CDR2 SYDVKM. The CDR3 DNA follows: TGTGCCAGCACCCAAGGGTATGGGGGTGGCTACGAGCAGTACTTC. This codes for CASTQGYGGGYEQYF.

This clone was counted a single time. The rearrangement links TRBV27 to TRBJ2-7; D unclear. The V end lost 3 bases, the J end lost 6 bases, and 15 bases lay between the germline ends. The germline V gene has CDR1 MNHEY and CDR2 SMNVEV (reference sequence). The CDR3 has 14 residues. The CDR3 DNA follows: TGTGCCAGCAGTTTTAGCCGCCTCCCACCCGAGCAGTACTTC. Protein sequence: CASSFSRLPPEQYF.

This clone was seen more than once but under ten times. The identical CDR3 is also encoded by other nucleotide sequences in the sample. This chain joins TRBV4-2 and TRBJ1-1; perhaps TRBD1 as D (5 bases). This CDR3 spans 14 amino acids. Germline V gene data show CDR1 as LGHNA and CDR2 as YNFKEQ. Trimming took off 1 base at V and 2 bases at J, with 8 bases between the two ends. CDR3 nucleotides: TGTGCCAGCAGCCAAGTCCAGGGTAACACTGAAGCTTTCTTT. Protein: CASSQVQGNTEAFF.

This chain joins TRBV5-5 and TRBJ2-5; 10 bases map to TRBD2. This CDR3 has 16 amino acids. The germline V gene encodes CDR1 SGHKS and CDR2 YYEKEE (reference sequence). V shed 1 base and J 2 bases; nucleotides not matched to a gene: 5. The DNA for the CDR3 is TGTGCCAGCAGCTTGCCGCTAGCGGGGGCACAAGAGACCCAGTACTTC. Residues: CASSLPLAGAQETQYF. The variable domain in full, completed from reference TRBV5-5 and TRBJ2-5, reads DAGVTQSPTHLIKTRGQQVTLRCSPISGHKSVSWYQQVLGQGPQFIFQYYEKEERGRGNFPDRFSARQFPNYSSELNVNALLLGDSALYLCASSLPLAGAQETQYFGPGTRLLVL.

A few counts support this clone. V usage is TRBV11-2 and J usage is TRBJ1-2; tentative D call: TRBD1 (6 bases). V gave up 5 bases and J gave up 7 bases, with 14 bases separating them. The CDR3 contains 13 residues. Germline assignment: CDR1 SGHAT and CDR2 FQNNGV. DNA for the CDR3: TGTGCCAGCAGCCTCCCTGTGGGGGCTGGCTACACCTTC. Translated, it gives CASSLPVGAGYTF. Together with reference TRBV11-2 and TRBJ1-2, the CDR3 gives the full variable domain: EAGVAQSPRYKIIEKRQSVAFWCNPISGHATLYWYQQILGQGPKLLIQFQNNGVVDDSQLPKDRFSAERLKGVDSTLKIQPAKLEDSAVYLCASSLPVGAGYTFGSGTRLTVV.

This chain uses TRBV11-2 with TRBJ2-1, with TRBD2 identical over 7 bases. The J segment lost 4 bases and the V segment lost 1 base, leaving 4 bases of the junction unmatched. This CDR3 has 15 amino acids. From germline, CDR1 is SGHAT and CDR2 FQNNGV. CDR3 nucleotides: TGTGCCAGCAGCTTAGCGGGAGGAAGATACAATGAGCAGTTCTTC. Amino acid sequence: CASSLAGGRYNEQFF. Using reference TRBV11-2 and TRBJ2-1 for the parts outside the CDR3, the full variable domain is EAGVAQSPRYKIIEKRQSVAFWCNPISGHATLYWYQQILGQGPKLLIQFQNNGVVDDSQLPKDRFSAERLKGVDSTLKIQPAKLEDSAVYLCASSLAGGRYNEQFFGPGTRLTVL.

The chain recombines TRBV27 with TRBJ2-5; D is unclear. The CDR3 sequence is 13 residues long. Germline CDR1 is MNHEY and CDR2 is SMNVEV (reference sequence). Trimming removed 3 bases at V and 1 base at J, with 6 bases between. The chain's CDR3 is CASSFAVQETQYF. The CDR3 DNA sequence: TGTGCCAGCAGTTTTGCTGTCCAAGAGACCCAGTACTTC.

V is TRBV2 and J is TRBJ2-1; TRBD2 matches 8 bases. This CDR3 spans 15 amino acids. Germline V gene lookup returns CDR1 SNHLY and CDR2 FYNNEI. Trimming at V came to 7 bases and at J to 7 bases, leaving 12 bases not matched to a gene. CDR3 sequence reads: CASKGGTSTFNEQFF. In nucleotides, the CDR3 is TGTGCCAGCAAGGGGGGGACTAGTACATTTAATGAGCAGTTCTTC.

The CDR3 is CASSLTGTGVGEQYF. The DNA for the CDR3 is TGTGCCAGCAGCCTAACCGGGACAGGGGTTGGCGAGCAGTACTTC. V and J are TRBV5-6 and TRBJ2-7; 10 bases agree with TRBD1. V dropped 4 bases and J dropped 6; count of bases not matched to a gene: 10. The CDR3 has 15 amino acids. CDR1 is SGHDT and CDR2 is YYEEEE in the germline V gene.